Below, 27 T cell receptor beta chains from the same sample are listed, as sequenced in a study of blood T cell repertoires in COVID-19 (dated by TCRdb to about 2020). Libraries were constructed by the immunoSEQ multiplex PCR assay. As stored in TCRdb, this immuneACCESS dataset retains in-frame rearrangements with V and J assigned. A fraction of the clones does not appear; measured against another copy, unresolved V genes explain less than half of the discrepancy, and the remainder lacks a known reason. The sample table holds tens of thousands of clones, of which 86% were seen once. Over 4% of the sample is taken by the ten largest. What was sequenced was peripheral blood. These receptors were collected from a man in his fifties with acute or convalescent COVID-19.

This sequence joins TRBV18 and TRBJ2-3, with 7 nucleotides matching TRBD1. This CDR3 contains 14 residues. Unmatched junction bases numbered 1, after V lost 0 bases and J lost 4 bases. CDR1 KGHSH and CDR2 LQKENI come from the germline V gene. In DNA form, the CDR3 reads TGTGCCAGCTCACCACCAGGGGGCGCAGATACGCAGTATTTT. Protein sequence: CASSPPGGADTQYF.

Note on this clone: This may come from a read error, since a much larger clone is one base off. The same CDR3 is also encoded by other DNA sequences in this sample. The genes are TRBV4-1 and TRBJ2-7; 11 positions agree with TRBD1. The germline gives CDR1 MGHRA, CDR2 YSYEKL. The V segment lost 4 bases and the J segment 0 bases; nucleotides outside the gene matches: 2. The CDR3 extends over 15 amino acids. The CDR3 sequence: CASSLGTGGSYEQYF. In DNA form, the CDR3 reads TGCGCCAGCAGCCTTGGGACAGGGGGCTCCTACGAGCAGTACTTC.

The J gene is TRBJ2-3, the V gene TRBV24-1; tentatively, D is TRBD2 (6 bases). V was trimmed by 4 bases and J by 0 bases, leaving 10 bases between them. Per the germline V gene, CDR1 is KGHDR and CDR2 is SFDVKD. The CDR3 sequence is 15 residues long. The CDR3 protein is CATSEGGLSTDTQYF. The CDR3 DNA follows: TGTGCCACCAGTGAGGGGGGACTGAGCACAGATACGCAGTATTTT.

The V call is TRBV11-3, the J call TRBJ2-3, with a possible D match to TRBD2 (6 bases). Trimming removed 3 bases at V and 3 bases at J, with 13 bases between. The CDR3 consists of 15 residues. CDR1 is SGHNT, CDR2 YENEEA, per germline. Here the CDR3 DNA reads TGTGCCAGCAGCTTTGGCGGGGCGGGGACAGATACGCAGTATTTT. It translates to CASSFGGAGTDTQYF.

The V gene is TRBV15, the J gene TRBJ2-5; 10 bases are a match to TRBD1. In germline, CDR1 is LNHNV, CDR2 YYDKDF (reference sequence). The length of the CDR3 is 15 residues. Trimming at V came to 4 bases and at J to 4 bases, leaving 6 bases not matched to a gene. The CDR3: CATSILRDRGETQYF. CDR3 sequence (DNA): TGTGCCACCAGCATTCTCCGGGACAGGGGAGAGACCCAGTACTTC.

This chain connects TRBV4-1 to TRBJ1-5; D gene uncertain. The CDR3 covers 17 residues. Deletions cut 4 bases from V and 4 bases from J, with 20 bases between. Germline V gene lookup returns CDR1 MGHRA and CDR2 YSYEKL. This CDR3 reads CASSPEREGGWNQPQHF. CDR3 DNA sequence: TGCGCCAGCAGCCCAGAGCGAGAGGGAGGGTGGAATCAGCCCCAGCATTTT.

The chain carries TRBV19 and TRBJ1-6; weak D call: TRBD1 (6 bases). The CDR3 contains 14 residues. CDR1 and CDR2 from the germline V gene are LNHDA and SQIVND (reference sequence). The V end lost 6 bases, the J end lost 9 bases, and 15 bases lay between the germline ends. The CDR3 region is CASSTGSFSSPLHF. In DNA form, the CDR3 reads TGTGCCAGTAGCACAGGGAGTTTTAGTTCACCCCTCCACTTT.

This clone has a single count. The chain is built from TRBV5-1 and TRBJ2-7, with a possible D match to TRBD1 (5 bases). The CDR3 runs 15 residues. CDR1 and CDR2 from the germline V gene are SGHRS and YFSETQ. Trimming left V 2 bases short and J 2 bases short, with 14 bases between. The CDR3 nucleotides read TGCGCCAGCAGCTTTTGGGCAGGGCAACCCTACGAGCAGTACTTC. Amino acid sequence: CASSFWAGQPYEQYF. The whole variable domain, remainder taken from reference TRBV5-1 and TRBJ2-7, is KAGVTQTPRYLIKTRGQQVTLSCSPISGHRSVSWYQQTPGQGLQFLFEYFSETQRNKGNFPGRFSGRQFSNSRSEMNVSTLELGDSALYLCASSFWAGQPYEQYFGPGTRLTVT.

The table lists this clone with a count of one. The chain uses TRBV6-6 and TRBJ2-3; 14 nucleotides align to TRBD2. This CDR3 comprises 16 residues. The germline V gene encodes CDR1 MNHNY and CDR2 SVGAGI (reference sequence). V lost 2 bases, J lost 5 bases, and 3 bases stayed unmatched. CDR3 sequence (DNA): TGTGCCAGCAGTTACGCCGGGACTAGCGGGAGAGATACGCAGTATTTT. Its translation is CASSYAGTSGRDTQYF.

The DNA of the CDR3 is TGTGCCAGCGAAGACAGCGAGCAGTACTTC. This translates into CASEDSEQYF. This chain links TRBV6-5 with TRBJ2-7; D is possibly TRBD1 (5 bases). This CDR3 is built from 10 residues. The ends were cut back, 8 bases at V and 6 bases at J, with 8 bases in the middle. Per germline, CDR1 MNHEY and CDR2 SVGAGI.

V is TRBV19 and J is TRBJ2-4; D is possibly TRBD1 (7 bases). The CDR3 extends over 16 amino acids. Trimming took off 5 bases at V and 7 bases at J, with 21 bases between the two ends. The V gene's germline CDR1 is LNHDA and CDR2 SQIVND (reference sequence). The CDR3 region is CASSLREGAGRNIQYF. As DNA, the CDR3 is TGTGCCAGTAGTCTCCGCGAGGGGGCGGGGAGGAACATTCAGTACTTC.

The CDR3 coding sequence is TGTGCCAGCAGCCCCGTTCGAGTGAACAATCAGCCCCAGCATTTT. This sequence encodes CASSPVRVNNQPQHF. The genes are TRBV27 and TRBJ1-5; no definite D call. Trimming left V 6 bases short and J 3 bases short, with 15 bases between. The CDR3 contains 15 residues. CDR1 is MNHEY and CDR2 is SMNVEV in the germline V gene (reference sequence).

The genes are TRBV7-8 and TRBJ2-3; TRBD2 aligns across 8 bases. In germline, CDR1 is SGHVS, CDR2 FQNEAQ. The trim removed 2 bases at V and 6 bases at J, leaving 10 bases unmatched. The CDR3 has 16 residues. For the CDR3, the DNA is TGTGCCAGCAGCTTATTTGTCCGGGGGGGCTGGGATACGCAGTATTTT. Its translation is CASSLFVRGGWDTQYF.

Comment on this clone: A read error may account for a junction end that differs from germline. The chain employs TRBV7-7 and TRBJ2-1; 10 bases fit TRBD2. Germline loops: CDR1 SSHAT, CDR2 FNYEAQ (reference sequence). The CDR3 totals 16 residues. The CDR3, as DNA: TGTGCTAGCAGCCCCAGTCTAGCGGGAGTCTTAGGTGAGCAGTTCTTC. It is translated as CASSPSLAGVLGEQFF. Variable domain in full (rest from reference TRBV7-7 and TRBJ2-1): GAGVSQSPRYKVTKRGQDVTLRCDPISSHATLYWYQQALGQGPEFLTYFNYEAQPDKSGLPSDRFSAERPEGSISTLTIQRTEQRDSAMYRCASSPSLAGVLGEQFFGPGTRLTVL.

The chain carries TRBV2 and TRBJ2-5, with a possible D match to TRBD2 (7 bases). This CDR3 spans 14 amino acids. Trimming left V 8 bases short and J 5 bases short, with 18 bases between. CDR1 and CDR2 from the germline V gene are SNHLY and FYNNEI. CDR3 bases: TGTGCCAGCCATTGGGGGGGCCAGGGGGAGACCCAGTACTTC. It specifies CASHWGGQGETQYF. Variable domain in full (rest from reference TRBV2 and TRBJ2-5): EPEVTQTPSHQVTQMGQEVILRCVPISNHLYFYWYRQILGQKVEFLVSFYNNEISEKSEIFDDQFSVERPDGSNFTLKIRSTKLEDSAMYFCASHWGGQGETQYFGPGTRLLVL.

The chain combines TRBV7-2 with TRBJ1-2; 9 nucleotides align to TRBD1. Germline V gene data show CDR1 as SGHTA and CDR2 as FQGNSA. With V trimmed by 3 bases and J by 8 bases, 10 bases remained unmatched. This CDR3 spans 15 amino acids. This CDR3 is CASSFVGTGRGGYTF. The DNA for the CDR3 is TGTGCCAGCAGCTTTGTCGGGACAGGGAGGGGAGGCTACACCTTC.

The gene calls are TRBV10-3 and TRBJ1-2; 8 bases map to TRBD1. The CDR3 has 16 residues. The J segment lost 6 bases and the V segment lost 6 bases, leaving 15 bases of the junction unmatched. Germline assignment: CDR1 ENHRY and CDR2 SYGVKD. The CDR3 here is CAIRRPTRGQEDGYTF. As DNA, the CDR3 is TGTGCCATCAGGAGACCCACCCGGGGACAGGAAGATGGCTACACCTTC.

This rearrangement joins TRBV6-4 to TRBJ2-1; 7 positions agree with TRBD2. CDR1 MRHNA and CDR2 SNTAGT come from the germline V gene. Losses at the gene ends were 0 bases for V and 0 bases for J; bases not matched to a gene: 2. The CDR3 loop spans 16 amino acids. CDR3 sequence: CASSDSGGSSYNEQFF. In nucleotides, the CDR3 is TGTGCCAGCAGTGACTCCGGCGGGAGCTCCTACAATGAGCAGTTCTTC.

The V gene is TRBV7-8, the J gene TRBJ1-2; TRBD1 aligns across 7 bases. This CDR3 is built from 16 residues. Unmatched junction bases numbered 16, after V lost 7 bases and J lost 5 bases. Looked up from germline, CDR1 is SGHVS and CDR2 is FQNEAQ. DNA of the CDR3: TGTGCCAGCACCACGGGAATTGGGCAGGGGGTATATGGCTACACCTTC. It is translated as CASTTGIGQGVYGYTF.

The rearrangement links TRBV29-1 to TRBJ1-2; 8 nucleotides align to TRBD1. The V segment lost 6 bases and the J segment 12 bases; nucleotides outside the gene matches: 12. The V gene's germline CDR1 is SQVTM and CDR2 ANQGSEA. The CDR3 length is 12 residues. CDR3 region: CSVEDREEGNTF. The CDR3 DNA follows: TGCAGCGTAGAGGACAGGGAGGAGGGCAACACCTTC.

This clone has more than one count but fewer than ten. The V call is TRBV21-1, the J call TRBJ1-1; the table assigns TRBD1, which was not confirmed against the DNA. TRBV21-1 is deemed a pseudogene. The length of the CDR3 is 17 residues. This CDR3 reads CASSKVREKQGDTEAFF. DNA of the CDR3: TGTGCCAGCAGCAAAGTAAGAGAAAAACAGGGAGACACTGAAGCTTTCTTT.

This rearrangement joins TRBV5-1 to TRBJ1-2, with 7 bases identical to TRBD1. The J segment lost 6 bases and the V segment lost 4 bases, leaving 9 bases of the junction unmatched. This CDR3 has 14 residues. Germline V gene sequence: CDR1 SGHRS, CDR2 YFSETQ. The DNA for the CDR3 is TGCGCCAGCAGCCTGTTCCAGGGGGAAAATGGCTACACCTTC. Translation: CASSLFQGENGYTF. Combining the CDR3 with reference TRBV5-1 and TRBJ1-2 gives the whole variable domain KAGVTQTPRYLIKTRGQQVTLSCSPISGHRSVSWYQQTPGQGLQFLFEYFSETQRNKGNFPGRFSGRQFSNSRSEMNVSTLELGDSALYLCASSLFQGENGYTFGSGTRLTVV.

V usage is TRBV6-5 and J usage is TRBJ1-5; the D gene is possibly TRBD1 (6 bases). The CDR3 length is 15 residues. CDR1 MNHEY and CDR2 SVGAGI come from the germline V gene. V lost 4 bases to trimming and J lost 7 bases, with 17 bases between them. The CDR3 reads CASSSRLGGRQPQHF. In DNA, the CDR3 is TGTGCCAGCAGTTCCCGGTTAGGGGGAAGACAGCCCCAGCATTTT.

This sequence joins TRBV9 and TRBJ1-3; 10 positions match TRBD1. Germline CDR1 SGDLS, CDR2 YYNGEE. The ends lost 0 bases at V and 2 bases at J; junction bases unmatched: 2. The CDR3 spans 16 residues. CDR3 bases: TGTGCCAGCAGCGTAGAGGGGACAGGGGCTGGAAACACCATATATTTT. It translates to CASSVEGTGAGNTIYF.

The chain joins TRBV25-1 to TRBJ1-4, with D possibly TRBD1 on 5 matching bases. V was shortened by 8 bases and J by 8 bases, with 18 bases between the two germline ends. This CDR3 comprises 14 residues. Germline V gives CDR1 MGHDK, CDR2 SYGVNS. This CDR3 reads CASQLTGVREKLFF. The CDR3 DNA is TGTGCCAGCCAGCTAACGGGGGTGAGGGAAAAACTGTTTTTT.

The chain combines TRBV6-1 with TRBJ1-2; D is unclear. V lost 4 bases, J lost 4 bases, and 22 bases lay in between. Germline V gives CDR1 MNHNS, CDR2 SASEGT. The CDR3 runs 17 residues. CDR3 residues: CASSVRSAHLPFYGYTF. CDR3 coding DNA: TGTGCCAGCAGTGTACGGAGCGCACACTTACCCTTCTATGGCTACACCTTC.

The V and J genes are TRBV9 and TRBJ2-1; 8 bases fit TRBD1. This CDR3 spans 16 amino acids. The junction had 14 bases not matched to a gene; V was cut back by 4 bases and J by 8 bases. From germline, CDR1 is SGDLS and CDR2 YYNGEE. This CDR3 reads CASSFRTGSATDEQFF. The CDR3 nucleotides are TGTGCCAGCAGCTTTAGGACAGGGTCGGCAACCGATGAGCAGTTCTTC.